The 28 T cell receptor beta chains below all came from one sample that was sequenced in a study of T cells in Graves' hyperthyroidism and ophthalmopathy. Authors of the study amplified TCR beta CDR3 regions from RNA transcripts. The study used the HTBI primer set for a first-round RT-PCR of the TCR CDR3. A single record per CDR3 protein comes from TCRdb applying MiXCR to the multiplex PCR reads. The data show some 690,000 distinct CDR3 sequences, with roughly a sixth seen just once and 15% to 18% held by the top ten. Sequenced sample: blood. Source of these receptors: a man in his forties or fifties with Graves' hyperthyroidism.

Only a few counts were recorded for this clonotype. The rearrangement uses TRBV29-1 and TRBJ1-1, with TRBD1 matching over 7 bases. The CDR3 contains 13 residues. Germline-derived CDR1 and CDR2 are SQVTM and ANQGSEA. J was trimmed by 1 base and V by 5 bases; bases with no gene match: 4. This CDR3 reads CSVSTGANTEAFF. The CDR3 nucleotides are TGCAGCGTTTCTACAGGGGCGAACACTGAAGCTTTCTTT. The full variable domain, in which reference TRBV29-1 and TRBJ1-1 provide the parts outside the CDR3, is SAVISQKPSRDICQRGTSLTIQCQVDSQVTMMFWYRQQPGQSLTLIATANQGSEATYESGFVIDKFPISRPNLTFSTLTVSNMSPEDSSIYLCSVSTGANTEAFFGQGTRLTVV.

The chain combines TRBV5-1 with TRBJ2-3; 7 nucleotides agree with TRBD2. The germline V gene encodes CDR1 SGHRS and CDR2 YFSETQ. V lost 3 bases to trimming and J lost 4 bases; unmatched junction nucleotides: 17. The length of the CDR3 is 18 residues. The CDR3 DNA sequence: TGCGCCAGCAGCTCTCTACCTCCAGGACTAGTAGTCGCAGATACGCAGTATTTT. As protein: CASSSLPPGLVVADTQYF. Complete variable domain (other parts from reference TRBV5-1 and TRBJ2-3): KAGVTQTPRYLIKTRGQQVTLSCSPISGHRSVSWYQQTPGQGLQFLFEYFSETQRNKGNFPGRFSGRQFSNSRSEMNVSTLELGDSALYLCASSSLPPGLVVADTQYFGPGTRLTVL.

This clonotype has a count of ten or more. The rearrangement links TRBV2 to TRBJ2-1; TRBD1 might be the D (5 bases). Germline CDR1 and CDR2: SNHLY and FYNNEI. CDR3 size: 17 residues. V was trimmed by 7 bases and J by 0 bases, leaving 19 bases between them. This chain's CDR3 is CASNGRAPPSSYNEQFF. As DNA, the CDR3 is TGTGCCAGCAACGGCAGGGCCCCACCTAGCTCCTACAATGAGCAGTTCTTC.

This clonotype was seen more than once but under ten times. V gene TRBV9 combines with J gene TRBJ1-6, with D tentatively TRBD1 (5 bases). Germline lookup yields CDR1 SGDLS and CDR2 YYNGEE. The CDR3 extends over 14 amino acids. Trimming removed 2 bases at V and 10 bases at J, with 13 bases between. The CDR3 sequence: CASSVAGTDSPLHF. The CDR3 DNA is TGTGCCAGCAGCGTGGCAGGGACGGACTCACCCCTCCACTTT.

This clonotype has only a few counts. The chain couples TRBV30 to TRBJ2-7, with TRBD2 matching 9 bases. The CDR3 totals 14 residues. The V gene's germline CDR1 is GTSNPN and CDR2 SVGIG (reference sequence). V shed 4 bases and J 8 bases; nucleotides not matched to a gene: 12. The CDR3 DNA is TGTGCCTGGACTTTAGCGGGAGTAGGGGCAAAGCAGTACTTC. Its translation is CAWTLAGVGAKQYF.

The CDR3, as DNA: TGCAGTGCTAGGGTACCCAAGGGGCACACCGGGGAGCTGTTTTTT. Translation gives CSARVPKGHTGELFF. This chain connects TRBV20-1 to TRBJ2-2; TRBD1 is a possible D gene (5 bases). This CDR3 has 15 amino acids. Germline CDR1 and CDR2: DFQATT and SNEGSKA (reference sequence). V was cut by 3 bases and J by 3 bases, with 14 bases left in between.

This clonotype showed up many times. The CDR3, as DNA: TGTGCCAGCAGCCAAGATACGTGGGTCCAAGAGACCCAGTACTTC. This sequence encodes CASSQDTWVQETQYF. V is TRBV3-1 and J is TRBJ2-5; D remains unclear. The V and J ends lost 0 bases and 1 base respectively, with 9 bases between them. The CDR3 length is 15 residues. CDR1 and CDR2 from the germline V gene are LGHDT and YNNKEL (reference sequence).

This clonotype has just a few counts. V gene TRBV9 combines with J gene TRBJ2-3; maybe TRBD2 (5 bases). This CDR3 is built from 15 residues. V lost 0 bases to trimming and J lost 2 bases, with 10 bases between them. In germline, CDR1 is SGDLS, CDR2 YYNGEE. CDR3 loop: CASSVVSGYTDTQYF. CDR3 nucleotide sequence: TGTGCCAGCAGCGTAGTGTCGGGGTACACAGATACGCAGTATTTT.

This clonotype was detected many times. The genes are TRBV12-3 or TRBV12-4 and TRBJ1-1, with TRBD1 as a possible D gene (6 bases). V shed 2 bases and J shed 4 bases, with 8 bases lying between them. CDR3 length equals 13 residues. The CDR3 sequence is CASSLTGSTEAFF. CDR3 sequence (DNA): TGTGCCAGCAGTTTAACAGGGTCCACTGAAGCTTTCTTT.

The rearrangement uses TRBV11-2 and TRBJ1-1, with 7 bases matching TRBD1. Unmatched junction bases numbered 8, after V lost 5 bases and J lost 5 bases. Germline lookup yields CDR1 SGHAT and CDR2 FQNNGV. This CDR3 has 14 amino acids. CDR3 DNA: TGTGCCAGCAGCACAGAGGGGGCTGGAACTGAAGCTTTCTTT. Translated: CASSTEGAGTEAFF.

This clonotype was counted a few times. The chain is built from TRBV27 and TRBJ1-5; D gene unclear. CDR1 and CDR2 (germline): MNHEY, SMNVEV (reference sequence). CDR3 length: 15 residues. With 1 base removed from V and 0 bases from J, the gap between germline ends came to 7 bases. The CDR3 reads CASSLLGYSNQPQHF. In DNA, the CDR3 is TGTGCCAGCAGTTTATTGGGGTATAGCAATCAGCCCCAGCATTTT.

This sequence joins TRBV13 and TRBJ2-3; 16 nucleotides line up with TRBD2. The length of the CDR3 is 17 residues. With V trimmed by 5 bases and J by 6 bases, 8 bases remained unmatched. Germline V gene lookup returns CDR1 PRHDT and CDR2 FYEKMQ (reference sequence). The CDR3 DNA is TGTGCCAGCAGCGGGCCGGGACTAGCGGGAGGGATGGATACGCAGTATTTT. It translates to CASSGPGLAGGMDTQYF.

The V and J genes are TRBV5-1 and TRBJ2-7; TRBD2 might be the D (6 bases). Germline V gene sequence: CDR1 SGHRS, CDR2 YFSETQ. CDR3 size: 14 residues. Trimming stripped 0 bases from V and 5 bases from J, with 12 bases between. The CDR3 loop reads CASSLASPSDEQYF. CDR3 coding DNA: TGCGCCAGCAGCTTGGCCAGTCCTAGCGACGAGCAGTACTTC.

This clonotype has just a few counts. This may arise from a read error, as a much more abundant clone is one base away. The chain carries TRBV28 and TRBJ2-7, with D unresolved. The ends were cut back, 7 bases at V and 2 bases at J, with 12 bases in the middle. The CDR3 has 13 residues. CDR1 and CDR2 from the germline V gene are MDHEN and SYDVKM. Here the CDR3 DNA reads TGTGCCAGCACCAGACTGAGTCCCTACGAGCAGTACTTC. It translates to CASTRLSPYEQYF.

In this sample, this clonotype turned up many times. The chain is built from TRBV27 and TRBJ1-4, with D perhaps matching TRBD1 (5 bases). The germline V gene encodes CDR1 MNHEY and CDR2 SMNVEV (reference sequence). The V and J ends lost 2 bases and 7 bases respectively, with 11 bases between them. This CDR3 is 14 amino acids long. In DNA, the CDR3 is TGTGCCAGCAGTTTAGGACAAGAACTTGAAAAACTGTTTTTT. Translated, it gives CASSLGQELEKLFF.

The table lists this clonotype with many counts. The chain has TRBV10-3 and TRBJ1-1, with 8 bases lining up with TRBD1. V was pared by 6 bases and J by 0 bases, with 6 bases of the junction left unmatched. CDR1 and CDR2 (germline): ENHRY, SYGVKD. The CDR3 has 15 residues. The CDR3 coding sequence is TGTGCCATCAGAGCCGACAGGGGCCTGAACACTGAAGCTTTCTTT. This sequence encodes CAIRADRGLNTEAFF.

This clonotype has more than one count but fewer than ten. J is TRBJ1-5 and V is TRBV6-6; D is ambiguous. The V and J ends lost 0 bases and 4 bases respectively, with 7 bases between them. This CDR3 has 14 residues. The germline CDR1 and CDR2 sequences are MNHNY and SVGAGI (reference sequence). The CDR3 nucleotides read TGTGCCAGCAGTTACTCGAACGAAAATCAGCCCCAGCATTTT. This gives the protein CASSYSNENQPQHF.

The V call is TRBV5-1, the J call TRBJ2-2; D remains ambiguous. The CDR3 spans 16 residues. V was clipped by 4 bases and J by 1 base, with 14 bases between them. Germline assignment: CDR1 SGHRS and CDR2 YFSETQ. CDR3 residues: CASSARSAKNTGELFF. The CDR3 nucleotides read TGCGCCAGCAGCGCCAGAAGTGCCAAGAACACCGGGGAGCTGTTTTTT.

This clonotype was observed at least ten times. The chain recombines TRBV11-2 with TRBJ2-1, with 14 bases lining up with TRBD2. CDR1 and CDR2 from the germline V gene are SGHAT and FQNNGV. Trimming removed 5 bases from V and 5 bases from J; junction bases left unmatched: 8. The CDR3 length is 17 residues. This CDR3 is CASSRTSGRRKNNEQFF. As DNA, the CDR3 is TGTGCCAGCAGCCGGACTAGCGGGAGGAGGAAAAACAATGAGCAGTTCTTC.

Ten or more counts support this clonotype. V usage is TRBV28 and J usage is TRBJ1-2; D uncertain. This CDR3 spans 17 amino acids. Trimming removed 6 bases from V and 4 bases from J, with 24 bases in between. The germline V gene encodes CDR1 MDHEN and CDR2 SYDVKM. The CDR3 nucleotides are TGTGCCAGCAGGCGCGTCGGGGTGGGATTCCGGTCCTATGGCTACACCTTC. Protein product: CASRRVGVGFRSYGYTF.

This clonotype was detected a few times. The V call is TRBV12-3 or TRBV12-4, the J call TRBJ1-1, with unresolved D. CDR3 length: 13 amino acids. Trimming stripped 5 bases from V and 3 bases from J, with 10 bases between. CDR3 protein: CASSRIPDTEAFF. The CDR3 DNA reads as TGTGCCAGCAGTCGAATACCGGACACTGAAGCTTTCTTT.

This rearrangement joins TRBV27 to TRBJ2-4; TRBD1 might be the D (6 bases). V lost 5 bases and J 8 bases, leaving 28 bases between the germline ends. CDR3 size: 18 residues. Germline CDR1 reads MNHEY; CDR2 reads SMNVEV (reference sequence). CDR3 residues: CASSPRITGLARIDIQYF. The CDR3 DNA reads as TGTGCCAGCAGTCCTCGGATTACAGGGTTAGCGCGCATAGACATTCAGTACTTC.

This clonotype was seen many times. The V and J genes are TRBV28 and TRBJ1-1, with D hard to call. This CDR3 comprises 20 residues. CDR1 and CDR2 from the germline V gene are MDHEN and SYDVKM. V shed 4 bases and J shed 0 bases, with 27 bases lying between them. In nucleotides, the CDR3 is TGTGCCAGCAGTTCGCCTCGCCGGGCCCCAGAGGACTATATGAACACTGAAGCTTTCTTT. It encodes CASSSPRRAPEDYMNTEAFF.

This clonotype was picked up a small number of times. V gene TRBV20-1 combines with J gene TRBJ2-7; possibly TRBD1 for D (5 bases). V was shortened by 5 bases and J by 4 bases, with 21 bases between the two germline ends. The CDR3 has 15 amino acids. CDR1 is DFQATT, CDR2 SNEGSKA, per germline (reference sequence). The CDR3 sequence: CSAARGGVANYEQYF. Here the CDR3 DNA reads TGCAGTGCTGCTAGGGGTGGGGTAGCCAATTACGAGCAGTACTTC.

This clonotype was seen more than once but under ten times. This chain joins TRBV27 and TRBJ1-5; D not resolved. The CDR3 runs to 14 residues. Germline V gene lookup returns CDR1 MNHEY and CDR2 SMNVEV (reference sequence). With 6 bases removed from V and 4 bases from J, the gap between germline ends came to 13 bases. The CDR3 nucleotides read TGTGCCAGCAGCTTAGCATTCCTAAATCAGCCCCAGCATTTT. Protein product: CASSLAFLNQPQHF.

This clonotype has ten or more counts. The V gene is TRBV28, the J gene TRBJ2-7; a weak D match, TRBD1 (5 bases). Germline V lookup: CDR1 MDHEN, CDR2 SYDVKM. This CDR3 has 18 residues. V dropped 3 bases and J dropped 6 bases, with 27 bases sitting between them. DNA of the CDR3: TGTGCCAGCAGTTTTTCCCCAGGCGATTCTTCAATAAGGGGCGAGCAGTACTTC. Translation gives CASSFSPGDSSIRGEQYF.

This clonotype was observed a handful of times. The V and J genes are TRBV20-1 and TRBJ1-5; 7 bases map to TRBD1. V lost 2 bases and J lost 3; bases outside the gene matches: 1. CDR1 and CDR2 from the germline V gene are DFQATT and SNEGSKA (reference sequence). CDR3 size: 13 residues. In DNA, the CDR3 is TGCAGTGCTAGACAGGGGGTCAATCAGCCCCAGCATTTT. It translates to CSARQGVNQPQHF.

V usage is TRBV20-1 and J usage is TRBJ2-6; tentative D call: TRBD1 (7 bases). The CDR3 is 19 amino acids. V was shortened by 3 bases and J by 0 bases, with 21 bases between the two germline ends. Germline-derived CDR1 and CDR2 are DFQATT and SNEGSKA (reference sequence). The CDR3 region is CSASPGDSPLTSGANVLTF. The CDR3, as DNA: TGCAGTGCTAGCCCGGGGGACAGCCCTCTTACCTCTGGGGCCAACGTCCTGACTTTC.